These 3 T cell receptor beta chains were sequenced from one sample in a study of T cell responses to AZD1222 COVID-19 vaccine. Sequencing was performed with immunoSEQ multiplex PCR; in TCRdb, only in-frame clones are kept and a portion is missing. The sample holds 180,000 or so clones, 94% seen once. The specimen comprised peripheral blood, sampled on day 0 of AZD1222 vaccination. The receptors were sampled from an adult in good health.

The CDR3: CAWNEDLQGVTEAFF. In DNA form, the CDR3 reads TGTGCCTGGAACGAGGACCTCCAAGGGGTCACTGAAGCTTTCTTT. The chain links TRBV30 to TRBJ1-1, with TRBD1 as a possible D gene (5 bases). The V and J ends lost 4 bases and 4 bases respectively, with 19 bases between them. CDR1 GTSNPN and CDR2 SVGIG come from the germline V gene (reference sequence). The CDR3 sequence is 15 residues long.

The V call is TRBV19, the J call TRBJ2-7; the D is unclear. V lost 4 bases to trimming and J lost 2 bases, with 12 bases between them. Germline V gene data show CDR1 as LNHDA and CDR2 as SQIVND (reference sequence). There are 14 residues in the CDR3. CDR3 in DNA: TGTGCCAGTAGTAAGGGCAGCCTCCCCTACGAGCAGTACTTC. It encodes CASSKGSLPYEQYF.

The chain uses TRBV21-1 and TRBJ2-7; the D call of TRBD1 is as the table states it, not checked on the DNA. TRBV21-1 is labeled a pseudogene. CDR3 length: 13 residues. The CDR3 reads CASSKTDQYEQYF. The DNA of the CDR3 is TGTGCCAGCAGCAAAACAGATCAGTACGAGCAGTACTTC.